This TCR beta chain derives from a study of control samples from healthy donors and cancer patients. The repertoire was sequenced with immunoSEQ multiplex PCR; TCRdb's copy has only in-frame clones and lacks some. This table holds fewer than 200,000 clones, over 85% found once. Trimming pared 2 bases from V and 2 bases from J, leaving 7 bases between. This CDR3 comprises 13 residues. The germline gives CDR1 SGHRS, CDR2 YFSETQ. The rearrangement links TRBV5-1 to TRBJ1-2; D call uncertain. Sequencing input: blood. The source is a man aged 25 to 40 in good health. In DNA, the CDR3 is TGCGCCAGCAGCTTAGACAAAAACTATGGCTACACCTTC. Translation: CASSLDKNYGYTF. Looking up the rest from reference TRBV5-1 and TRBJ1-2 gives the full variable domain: KAGVTQTPRYLIKTRGQQVTLSCSPISGHRSVSWYQQTPGQGLQFLFEYFSETQRNKGNFPGRFSGRQFSNSRSEMNVSTLELGDSALYLCASSLDKNYGYTFGSGTRLTVV.